The 20 T cell receptor beta chains below were found in one sample sequenced in a study of T cell repertoires in aging, cancer and after chemotherapy. Multiplex touch-down PCR with TRB-A/B primers amplified rearranged V-D-J TRB sequences. TCRdb processed the multiplex PCR reads anew with MiXCR; each CDR3 protein has one entry. The table shows thousands of distinct CDR3 sequences, with under 25% occurring only once. Peripheral blood genomic DNA, not sorted cells or RNA, was the template. The sequenced material came from blood. These receptors came from a human donor with a blood cancer.

Concerning this clonotype itself: An end of the junction differs from the germline gene, which may be a read error. This sequence joins TRBV6-5 and TRBJ2-7; no firm D call. The CDR3 has 12 amino acids. From germline, CDR1 is MNHEY and CDR2 SVGAGI. The CDR3 here is CASSLRKNEQYF. The CDR3 DNA follows: TGCGCCAGCAGCCTGAGGAAAAACGAGCAGTACTTC.

The V and J genes are TRBV5-6 and TRBJ2-2; TRBD1 or TRBD2 may be the D gene (7 bases each). V lost 5 bases to trimming and J lost 0 bases, with 11 bases between them. CDR1 is SGHDT, CDR2 YYEEEE, per germline. This CDR3 comprises 15 residues. The CDR3 sequence is CASRGGTANTGELFF. CDR3 nucleotide sequence: TGTGCCAGCAGGGGGGGGACAGCGAACACCGGGGAGCTGTTTTTT.

This clonotype was seen a single time. The chain uses TRBV5-1 and TRBJ1-6, with 9 positions matching TRBD1. There are 14 residues in the CDR3. The J segment lost 7 bases and the V segment lost 4 bases, leaving 3 bases of the junction unmatched. Germline V gene lookup returns CDR1 SGHRS and CDR2 YFSETQ. The CDR3 sequence is CASSRQGGNSPLHF. The CDR3 DNA follows: TGCGCCAGCAGCCGACAGGGGGGGAATTCACCCCTCCACTTT.

This clonotype is categorized as medium-sized. The chain has TRBV6-5 and TRBJ1-5; D possibly corresponds to TRBD1 (5 bases). CDR1 is MNHEY and CDR2 is SVGAGI in the germline V gene. The CDR3 consists of 15 residues. The V end lost 2 bases, the J end lost 6 bases, and 14 bases lay between the germline ends. The CDR3 DNA sequence: TGTGCCAGCAGTTACGGGGCCAGCCGGAGTCAGCCCCAGCATTTT. This sequence encodes CASSYGASRSQPQHF.

This clonotype showed up just a few times. The chain couples TRBV18 to TRBJ2-2, with D perhaps matching TRBD1 (6 bases). The V and J ends lost 3 bases and 0 bases respectively, with 11 bases between them. The germline gives CDR1 KGHSH, CDR2 LQKENI. The CDR3 contains 16 residues. The CDR3 DNA reads TGTGCCAGCTCACCCCAGGGGTACGCGAACACCGGGGAGCTGTTTTTT. Translated, it gives CASSPQGYANTGELFF. Filled out from reference TRBV18 and TRBJ2-2, the complete variable domain reads NAGVMQNPRHLVRRRGQEARLRCSPMKGHSHVYWYRQLPEEGLKFMVYLQKENIIDESGMPKERFSAEFPKEGPSILRIQQVVRGDSAAYFCASSPQGYANTGELFFGEGSRLTVL.

This clonotype appeared a few times. The gene calls are TRBV12-3 or TRBV12-4 and TRBJ1-1; no definite D call. This CDR3 is built from 14 residues. The V end was cut by 6 bases, the J end by 3 bases, with 14 bases between. The CDR3: CASRMGGGYTEAFF. As DNA, the CDR3 is TGTGCCAGCAGAATGGGAGGAGGTTACACTGAAGCTTTCTTT.

Concerning this clonotype itself: A clone one base away is much larger, so this may be a read error. The V and J genes are TRBV19 and TRBJ2-5; 8 bases align to TRBD2. Germline CDR1 and CDR2: LNHDA and SQIVND (reference sequence). The CDR3 consists of 13 residues. CDR3 sequence reads: CATSGGRWETQYF. The CDR3 DNA reads TGTGCTACCTCGGGGGGGCGCTGGGAGACCCAGTACTTC.

J is TRBJ1-3 and V is TRBV30; no firm D call. The CDR3 sequence is 13 residues long. Germline V lookup: CDR1 GTSNPN, CDR2 SVGIG (reference sequence). Trimming removed 5 bases at V and 1 base at J, with 9 bases between. The CDR3 reads CAWSQVSGNTIYF. The CDR3 DNA sequence: TGTGCCTGGTCCCAGGTTTCTGGAAACACCATATATTTT.

This clonotype was seen only a few times. The chain has TRBV20-1 and TRBJ1-6, with D unclear. CDR1 and CDR2 from the germline V gene are DFQATT and SNEGSKA (reference sequence). This CDR3 region has 13 residues. V dropped 3 bases and J dropped 6 bases, with 9 bases sitting between them. DNA for the CDR3: TGCAGTGCTAGGAGTGGCCTTAATTCACCCCTCCACTTT. Translation: CSARSGLNSPLHF.

The chain uses TRBV7-2 and TRBJ2-1, with 14 bases identical to TRBD2. Looked up from germline, CDR1 is SGHTA and CDR2 is FQGNSA. This CDR3 comprises 15 residues. Unmatched junction bases numbered 6, after V lost 6 bases and J lost 8 bases. CDR3 nucleotide sequence: TGTGCCAGCAGGGGAGGACTAGCGGGAGGCTATGAGCAGTTCTTC. The encoded protein is CASRGGLAGGYEQFF.

This clonotype showed up just a few times. The chain joins TRBV6-2 or TRBV6-3 to TRBJ2-7; 8 positions match TRBD1. The CDR3 sequence is 15 residues long. Germline CDR1 MNHEY, CDR2 SVGEGT. V was pared by 5 bases and J by 4 bases, with 10 bases of the junction left unmatched. The CDR3 region has the DNA TGTGCCAGCAGTACCCCGACAGGGGATGTTTACGAGCAGTACTTC. Protein product: CASSTPTGDVYEQYF.

The rearrangement links TRBV11-1 to TRBJ2-1; 8 nucleotides line up with TRBD2. The CDR3 length is 15 residues. V was pared by 3 bases and J by 9 bases, with 10 bases of the junction left unmatched. Germline V gene data show CDR1 as SGHAT and CDR2 as FQDESV (reference sequence). The CDR3 sequence is CASSFGGRTPSEQFF. In DNA form, the CDR3 reads TGTGCCAGCAGCTTCGGCGGGAGGACCCCCAGTGAGCAGTTCTTC.

This clonotype appeared a few times. The V and J genes are TRBV24-1 and TRBJ2-1; 12 nucleotides match TRBD2. Germline values: CDR1 KGHDR, CDR2 SFDVKD. This CDR3 has 14 amino acids. V trimming: 7 bases; J trimming: 9 bases; junction bases outside the gene matches: 6. CDR3: CATRASGRASEQFF. The CDR3 DNA reads TGTGCCACCAGAGCTAGCGGGAGGGCTTCTGAGCAGTTCTTC.

Details on this clonotype: The junction and the germline gene differ at one end; a read error may be behind it. The chain uses TRBV6-5 and TRBJ1-2, with 10 bases matching TRBD1. Germline lookup yields CDR1 MNHEY and CDR2 SVGAGI. The CDR3 is made up of 15 amino acids. CDR3 nucleotides: TGTGCCAGCAGTTACTCGGACAGGGGGGACTATGGCTACAGCTTC. Its translation is CASSYSDRGDYGYSF.

This chain connects TRBV5-1 to TRBJ2-7; TRBD2 matches 7 bases. With V trimmed by 7 bases and J by 7 bases, 17 bases remained unmatched. Germline lookup yields CDR1 SGHRS and CDR2 YFSETQ. CDR3 length: 15 residues. The CDR3 DNA follows: TGCGCCAGCCAGCCGGAGGGACTAAACCTTCGGGAGCAGTACTTC. Its protein is CASQPEGLNLREQYF.

This clonotype occurred a few times. The chain recombines TRBV30 with TRBJ2-5, with D perhaps TRBD2 (5 bases). Germline V gene data show CDR1 as GTSNPN and CDR2 as SVGIG (reference sequence). This CDR3 region has 15 residues. Between the trimmed V and J ends, which lost 6 bases and 3 bases, there was a span of 20 bases. The CDR3 sequence is CACTKVEGKEETQYF. Written as DNA, the CDR3 is TGTGCCTGTACCAAAGTCGAGGGTAAGGAAGAGACCCAGTACTTC.

The chain employs TRBV19 and TRBJ1-1; TRBD1 aligns across 10 bases. V gave up 5 bases and J gave up 5 bases; unmatched junction bases: 5. Germline V gives CDR1 LNHDA, CDR2 SQIVND (reference sequence). The CDR3 runs to 14 residues. Here the CDR3 reads CASSPGTGETEAFF. The CDR3 nucleotides read TGTGCCAGTAGTCCCGGGACAGGGGAAACTGAAGCTTTCTTT.

To note about this clonotype: Mismatch with germline at one junction end may stem from a read error. V usage is TRBV6-2 or TRBV6-3 and J usage is TRBJ2-7; 8 nucleotides agree with TRBD2. Germline V gene data show CDR1 as MNHEY and CDR2 as SVGEGT. The CDR3 length is 15 residues. This CDR3 reads CARSYVLAGGAEQYF. CDR3 bases: TGTGCCAGAAGTTACGTTCTAGCGGGTGGGGCGGAGCAGTACTTC.

By share, this clonotype ranks as medium-sized (0.01 to 0.1%). CDR3 nucleotide sequence: TGTGCCAGCAGCCGAGCCTGGGCGGGACAGAGCTCTGGAAACACCATATATTTT. Protein product: CASSRAWAGQSSGNTIYF. The gene calls are TRBV6-5 and TRBJ1-3, with 7 bases aligning to TRBD1. The junction had 14 bases not matched to a gene; V was cut back by 6 bases and J by 0 bases. The CDR3 sequence is 18 residues long. The germline V gene encodes CDR1 MNHEY and CDR2 SVGAGI.

V usage is TRBV28 and J usage is TRBJ2-3, with a tentative D call TRBD2 (7 bases). The CDR3 is 15 residues long. Germline-derived CDR1 and CDR2 are MDHEN and SYDVKM. Trimming took 3 bases from V and 3 from J, leaving 13 bases between them. This chain's CDR3 is CASSLRGGATDTQYF. The DNA of the CDR3 is TGTGCCAGCAGTTTGAGGGGGGGCGCGACAGATACGCAGTATTTT.